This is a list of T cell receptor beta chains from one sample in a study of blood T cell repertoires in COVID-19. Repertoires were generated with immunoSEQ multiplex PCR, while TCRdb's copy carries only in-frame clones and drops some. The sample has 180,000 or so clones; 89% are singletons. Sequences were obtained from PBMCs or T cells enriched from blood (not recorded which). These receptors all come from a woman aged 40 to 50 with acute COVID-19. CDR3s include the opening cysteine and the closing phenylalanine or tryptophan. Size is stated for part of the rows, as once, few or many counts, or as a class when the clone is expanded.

cdr3_aa: CASSQDPYGGLLYNEQFF; cdr3_length: 18; j_call: TRBJ2-1; clone_size: .; v_call: TRBV4-1
cdr3_aa: CASSLAGQGAIVGELFF; cdr3_length: 17; j_call: TRBJ2-2; clone_size: .; v_call: TRBV5-1
cdr3_aa: CASSLKGLGNEKLFF; cdr3_length: 15; j_call: TRBJ1-4; clone_size: few; v_call: TRBV5-1
cdr3_aa: CASRFRDSGNTIYF; cdr3_length: 14; j_call: TRBJ1-3; clone_size: .; v_call: TRBV6-5
cdr3_aa: CASSPSGGVGTDTQYF; cdr3_length: 16; j_call: TRBJ2-3; clone_size: .; v_call: TRBV5-1
cdr3_aa: CASSRGGLEYDEQFF; cdr3_length: 15; j_call: TRBJ2-1; clone_size: .; v_call: TRBV3-1/TRBV3-2
cdr3_aa: CASSKTRGGGFNEQFF; cdr3_length: 16; j_call: TRBJ2-1; clone_size: .; v_call: TRBV14
cdr3_aa: CASSQDSLRGTENGYTF; cdr3_length: 17; j_call: TRBJ1-2; clone_size: .; v_call: TRBV4-2
cdr3_aa: CASSQGPAQPQHF; cdr3_length: 13; j_call: TRBJ1-5; clone_size: .; v_call: TRBV12-3/TRBV12-4
cdr3_aa: CATSDPPPGGRVFYEQYF; cdr3_length: 18; j_call: TRBJ2-7; clone_size: .; v_call: TRBV24-1
cdr3_aa: CASSPLPPGAGNTIYF; cdr3_length: 16; j_call: TRBJ1-3; clone_size: .; v_call: TRBV18
cdr3_aa: CASSPTSGRSLDTQYF; cdr3_length: 16; j_call: TRBJ2-3; clone_size: .; v_call: TRBV3-1/TRBV3-2
cdr3_aa: CASSLKGDDTEAFF; cdr3_length: 14; j_call: TRBJ1-1; clone_size: .; v_call: TRBV5-6
cdr3_aa: CASSQETTSVYNEQFF; cdr3_length: 16; j_call: TRBJ2-1; clone_size: .; v_call: TRBV4-2
cdr3_aa: CASSRGSSYNSPLHF; cdr3_length: 15; j_call: TRBJ1-6; clone_size: .; v_call: TRBV3-1/TRBV3-2
cdr3_aa: CASGTDPNTEAFF; cdr3_length: 13; j_call: TRBJ1-1; clone_size: once; v_call: TRBV5-1
cdr3_aa: CASSLVSGFLVPGELFF; cdr3_length: 17; j_call: TRBJ2-2; clone_size: .; v_call: TRBV5-1
cdr3_aa: CAWSTSGTADTQYF; cdr3_length: 14; j_call: TRBJ2-3; clone_size: .; v_call: TRBV30
cdr3_aa: CASSLDWGDNSPLHF; cdr3_length: 15; j_call: TRBJ1-6; clone_size: .; v_call: TRBV28
cdr3_aa: CAWSRTSGGAYNEQFF; cdr3_length: 16; j_call: TRBJ2-1; clone_size: .; v_call: TRBV30
cdr3_aa: CASREGVSPSTDTQYF; cdr3_length: 16; j_call: TRBJ2-3; clone_size: once; v_call: TRBV2
cdr3_aa: CASSSLAGVYNEQFF; cdr3_length: 15; j_call: TRBJ2-1; clone_size: .; v_call: TRBV28
cdr3_aa: CASSHNMNTEAFF; cdr3_length: 13; j_call: TRBJ1-1; clone_size: once; v_call: TRBV7-2
cdr3_aa: CASFGTTRWFF; cdr3_length: 11; j_call: TRBJ2-1; clone_size: .; v_call: TRBV6-6